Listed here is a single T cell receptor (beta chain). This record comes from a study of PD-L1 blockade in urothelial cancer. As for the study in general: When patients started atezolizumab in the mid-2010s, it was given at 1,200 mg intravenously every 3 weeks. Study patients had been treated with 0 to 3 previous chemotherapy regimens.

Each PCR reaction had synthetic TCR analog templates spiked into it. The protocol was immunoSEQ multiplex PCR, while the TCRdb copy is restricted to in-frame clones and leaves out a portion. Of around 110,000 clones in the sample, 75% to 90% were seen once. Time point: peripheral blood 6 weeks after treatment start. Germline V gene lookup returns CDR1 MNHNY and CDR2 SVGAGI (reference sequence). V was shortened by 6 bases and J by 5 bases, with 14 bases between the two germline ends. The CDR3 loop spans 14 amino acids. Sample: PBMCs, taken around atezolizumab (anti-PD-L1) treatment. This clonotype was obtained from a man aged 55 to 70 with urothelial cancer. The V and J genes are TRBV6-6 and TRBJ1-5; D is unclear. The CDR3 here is CASSFYPSDQPQHF. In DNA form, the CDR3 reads TGTGCCAGCAGCTTTTACCCGAGCGATCAGCCCCAGCATTTT.